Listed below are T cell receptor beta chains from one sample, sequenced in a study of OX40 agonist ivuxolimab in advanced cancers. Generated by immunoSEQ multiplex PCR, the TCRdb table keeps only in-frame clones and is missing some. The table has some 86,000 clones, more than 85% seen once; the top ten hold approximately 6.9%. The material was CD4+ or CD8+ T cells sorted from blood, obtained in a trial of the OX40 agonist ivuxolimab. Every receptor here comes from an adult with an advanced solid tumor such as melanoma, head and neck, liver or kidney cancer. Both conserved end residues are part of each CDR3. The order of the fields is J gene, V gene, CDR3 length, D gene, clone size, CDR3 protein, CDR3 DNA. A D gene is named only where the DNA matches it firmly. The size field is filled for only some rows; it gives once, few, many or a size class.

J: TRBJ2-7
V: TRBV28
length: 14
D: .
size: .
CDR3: CASTLDATSYEQYF
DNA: TGTGCCAGCACTCTGGACGCTACCTCCTACGAGCAGTACTTC

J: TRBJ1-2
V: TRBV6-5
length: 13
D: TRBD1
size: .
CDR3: CASSSTGIYGYTF
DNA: TGTGCCAGCAGCTCGACAGGGATCTATGGCTACACCTTC

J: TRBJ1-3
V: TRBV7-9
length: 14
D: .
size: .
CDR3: CASSVTEVGNTIYF
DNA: TGTGCCAGCAGCGTGACAGAGGTAGGAAACACCATATATTTT

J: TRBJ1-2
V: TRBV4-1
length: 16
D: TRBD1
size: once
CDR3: CASSQEDPGTAYGYTF
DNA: TGCGCCAGCAGCCAAGAGGACCCCGGGACAGCCTATGGCTACACCTTC

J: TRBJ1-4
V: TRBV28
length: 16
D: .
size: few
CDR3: CASSTHGGGGNEKLFF
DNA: TGTGCCAGCAGTACCCACGGGGGGGGAGGTAATGAAAAACTGTTTTTT

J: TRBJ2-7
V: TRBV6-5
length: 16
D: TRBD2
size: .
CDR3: CASSYSTSGSIYEQYF
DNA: TGTGCCAGCAGTTACTCGACTAGCGGGAGCATCTACGAGCAGTACTTC

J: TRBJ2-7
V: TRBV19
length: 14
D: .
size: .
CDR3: CASSISSATYEQYF
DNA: TGTGCCAGTAGTATATCTAGCGCTACCTACGAGCAGTACTTC

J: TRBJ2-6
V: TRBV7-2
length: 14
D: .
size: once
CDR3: CASSLAGRANVLTF
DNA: TGTGCCAGCAGCTTAGCGGGGCGGGCCAACGTCCTGACTTTC

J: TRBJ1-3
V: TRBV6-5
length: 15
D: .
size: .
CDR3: CASSSRRPSGNTIYF
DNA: TGTGCCAGCAGCTCAAGACGGCCCTCTGGAAACACCATATATTTT

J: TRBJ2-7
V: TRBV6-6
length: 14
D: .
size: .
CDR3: CASRVQGRIYEQYF
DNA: TGTGCCAGCAGGGTACAGGGACGGATCTACGAGCAGTACTTC

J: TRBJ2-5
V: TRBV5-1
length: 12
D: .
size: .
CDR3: CASSLDYETQYF
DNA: TGCGCCAGCAGCTTGGACTACGAGACCCAGTACTTC

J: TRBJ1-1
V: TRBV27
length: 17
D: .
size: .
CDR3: CASSLNSGIGGNTEAFF
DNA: TGTGCCAGCAGTTTGAACTCGGGGATTGGGGGGAACACTGAAGCTTTCTTT

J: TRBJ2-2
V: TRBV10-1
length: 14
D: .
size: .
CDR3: CASSGMKSTGELFF
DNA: TGCGCCAGCAGCGGTATGAAATCCACCGGGGAGCTGTTTTTT

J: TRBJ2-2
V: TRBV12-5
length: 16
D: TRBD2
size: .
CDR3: CASGLWLAGVRGELFF
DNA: TGTGCTAGTGGTTTGTGGCTAGCGGGAGTAAGAGGGGAGCTGTTTTTT

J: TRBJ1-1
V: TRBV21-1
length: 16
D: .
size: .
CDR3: CASSKVSGAYCVGAFF
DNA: TGTGCCAGCAGCAAAGTATCGGGGGCCTATTGTGTCGGAGCTTTCTTT

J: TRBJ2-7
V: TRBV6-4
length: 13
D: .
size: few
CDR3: CASSAPLPYEQYF
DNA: TGTGCCAGCAGTGCCCCCTTGCCCTACGAGCAGTACTTC

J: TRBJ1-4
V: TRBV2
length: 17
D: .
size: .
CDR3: CASSRGPLRLGDEKLFF
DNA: TGTGCCAGCAGTCGCGGTCCGCTCCGGCTGGGGGATGAAAAACTGTTTTTT

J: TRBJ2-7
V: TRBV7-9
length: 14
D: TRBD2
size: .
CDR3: CASSLGLAANEQYF
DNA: TGTGCCAGCAGCTTAGGCCTAGCGGCCAACGAGCAGTACTTC

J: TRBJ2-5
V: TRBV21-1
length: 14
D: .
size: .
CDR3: CASRCDREQETQYF
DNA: TGTGCCAGCAGGTGTGACAGAGAGCAAGAGACCCAGTACTTC

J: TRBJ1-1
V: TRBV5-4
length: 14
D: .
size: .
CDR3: CASSLAVGASEAFF
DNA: TGTGCCAGCAGCTTGGCCGTTGGGGCGTCTGAAGCTTTCTTT

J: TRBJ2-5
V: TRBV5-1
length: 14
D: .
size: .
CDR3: CASSLAGNQETQYF
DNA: TGCGCCAGCAGCTTGGCTGGGAACCAAGAGACCCAGTACTTC

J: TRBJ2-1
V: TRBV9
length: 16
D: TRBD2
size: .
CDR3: CASTLGASGAYNEQFF
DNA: TGTGCCAGCACCCTCGGGGCTAGCGGAGCCTACAATGAGCAGTTCTTC

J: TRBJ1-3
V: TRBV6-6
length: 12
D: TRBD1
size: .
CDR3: CASTGGPNTIYF
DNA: TGTGCCAGCACAGGGGGCCCAAACACCATATATTTT

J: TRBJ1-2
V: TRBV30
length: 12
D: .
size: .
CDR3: CAWTPGPYGYTF
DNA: TGTGCCTGGACCCCAGGACCCTATGGCTACACCTTC

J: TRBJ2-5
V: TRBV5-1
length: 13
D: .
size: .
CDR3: CASSLGVRETQYF
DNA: TGCGCCAGCAGCTTGGGTGTTAGGGAGACCCAGTACTTC

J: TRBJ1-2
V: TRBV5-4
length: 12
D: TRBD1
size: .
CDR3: CASRTGFRGYTF
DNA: TGTGCCAGCAGGACAGGGTTTAGAGGCTACACCTTC